Listed here are 20 T cell receptor beta chains from one sample, sequenced in a study of T-cell memory formation after mild COVID-19. MiXCR, run by TCRdb on the 5' RACE reads, gives a single entry per CDR3 protein. The sample carries 450,000 to 700,000 distinct CDR3 sequences, roughly 18% recorded once. Sequenced sample: PBMCs or a T cell subset sorted from them (not recorded which). The source of these receptors is an adult woman who had mild COVID-19 (a few samples of this study predate the infection). Cell type and time point are not known.

The CDR3 reads CATQATNSNQPQHF. CDR3 nucleotides: TGTGCCACCCAAGCCACCAATAGCAATCAGCCCCAGCATTTT. J is TRBJ1-5 and V is TRBV24-1; the D is unclear. Germline V lookup: CDR1 KGHDR, CDR2 SFDVKD. The CDR3 totals 14 residues. Trimming took off 9 bases at V and 0 bases at J, with 11 bases between the two ends.

This clonotype was found a few times. This rearrangement joins TRBV3-1 to TRBJ2-5; perhaps TRBD2 as D (7 bases). The CDR3 consists of 16 residues. Germline V CDR1 and CDR2: LGHDT, YNNKEL (reference sequence). V lost 0 bases and J lost 3, with 14 bases in between. DNA of the CDR3: TGTGCCAGCAGCCAAGATCGGAGAGGGGGGGAAGAGACCCAGTACTTC. The encoded protein is CASSQDRRGGEETQYF.

This clonotype was observed a handful of times. The V call is TRBV12-3 or TRBV12-4, the J call TRBJ1-5; D is unresolved. The CDR3 is 17 amino acids. V lost 5 bases and J lost 8, with 25 bases in between. CDR3 loop: CASSKGWAARVVEPQHF. The CDR3 DNA follows: TGTGCCAGCAGTAAAGGGTGGGCAGCCCGGGTTGTTGAGCCCCAGCATTTT.

The chain's CDR3 is CASSSTTQRTGTQYF. CDR3 nucleotide sequence: TGTGCCAGCTCATCTACTACCCAGAGGACGGGGACGCAGTATTTT. The V and J genes are TRBV18 and TRBJ2-3; D possibly corresponds to TRBD2 (5 bases). Germline assignment: CDR1 KGHSH and CDR2 LQKENI. The CDR3 spans 15 residues. V shed 5 bases and J shed 9 bases, with 21 bases lying between them.

This chain connects TRBV5-1 to TRBJ2-5; 9 positions agree with TRBD1. CDR3 size: 15 residues. Germline assignment: CDR1 SGHRS and CDR2 YFSETQ. The V gene end was trimmed by 0 bases and the J gene end by 5 bases; junction bases not matched to a gene: 5. CDR3 DNA sequence: TGCGCCAGCAGCTTGGCCTTAACAGGGGGCGAGACCCAGTACTTC. It codes for CASSLALTGGETQYF.

Only a few counts were recorded for this clonotype. DNA for the CDR3: TGTGCCAGCAGTCCTTTCCGGGACCCTTTCAATGAGCAGTTCTTC. The encoded protein is CASSPFRDPFNEQFF. This sequence joins TRBV12-3 or TRBV12-4 and TRBJ2-1; possibly TRBD1 or TRBD2 for D (5 bases each). Deletions cut 5 bases from V and 6 bases from J, with 17 bases between. This CDR3 is 15 amino acids long.

V and J are TRBV19 and TRBJ2-2; D is undetermined. The CDR3 loop spans 16 amino acids. Germline V lookup: CDR1 LNHDA, CDR2 SQIVND (reference sequence). V lost 1 base, J lost 3 bases, and 12 bases lay in between. The CDR3 sequence: CASSIVKGRHTGELFF. The CDR3 coding sequence is TGTGCCAGTAGTATAGTCAAGGGCAGACACACCGGGGAGCTGTTTTTT.

This clonotype has only a few counts. V is TRBV11-3 and J is TRBJ2-1; a possible D gene is TRBD1 (6 bases). The CDR3 sequence is 16 residues long. Germline V lookup: CDR1 SGHNT, CDR2 YENEEA. V gave up 1 base and J gave up 3 bases, with 13 bases separating them. The DNA for the CDR3 is TGTGCCAGCAGCTTAGGTGCTGAGACAGGCTACAATGAGCAGTTCTTC. Translation gives CASSLGAETGYNEQFF.

The CDR3 bases are TGCAGTGCTGTCGTCTCCTTGAACTATGGCTACACCTTC. Translation gives CSAVVSLNYGYTF. The chain has TRBV20-1 and TRBJ1-2; D is unclear. V lost 5 bases, J lost 2 bases, and 12 bases lay in between. Germline CDR1 is DFQATT and CDR2 is SNEGSKA (reference sequence). The CDR3 is 13 residues long.

The chain is built from TRBV5-1 and TRBJ1-2; 9 positions match TRBD1. V dropped 2 bases and J dropped 6; count of bases not matched to a gene: 17. The CDR3 totals 18 residues. Per germline, CDR1 SGHRS and CDR2 YFSETQ. CDR3 amino acids: CASSLQGAEGVIWDGYTF. The DNA for the CDR3 is TGCGCCAGCAGCTTACAGGGGGCGGAAGGAGTAATATGGGATGGCTACACCTTC.

This clonotype was recorded at least ten times. V is TRBV7-6 and J is TRBJ1-1, with D perhaps TRBD1 (6 bases). Germline V lookup: CDR1 SGHVS, CDR2 FNYEAQ. Trimming stripped 6 bases from V and 2 bases from J, with 13 bases between. The CDR3 extends over 14 amino acids. The CDR3 nucleotides read TGTGCCAGCAGTACGACAGGCGTTAACACTGAAGCTTTCTTT. Its protein product is CASSTTGVNTEAFF.

The chain recombines TRBV24-1 with TRBJ1-5; TRBD1 is a possible D gene (6 bases). The germline CDR1 and CDR2 sequences are KGHDR and SFDVKD. There are 16 residues in the CDR3. Trimming cost V 4 bases and J 7 bases, with 19 bases left between them. The CDR3: CATSEGAGGRGQPQHF. CDR3 DNA sequence: TGTGCCACCAGTGAGGGGGCAGGCGGCCGAGGGCAGCCCCAGCATTTT.

V and J are TRBV4-2 and TRBJ2-2; D unresolved. The CDR3 runs to 17 residues. CDR1 LGHNA and CDR2 YNFKEQ come from the germline V gene. Trimming stripped 0 bases from V and 5 bases from J, with 16 bases between. This CDR3 is CASSQDIKGSGTGELFF. CDR3 sequence (DNA): TGTGCCAGCAGCCAAGACATCAAGGGAAGTGGGACCGGGGAGCTGTTTTTT.

This clonotype was counted a few times. J is TRBJ2-2 and V is TRBV6-6; 13 positions agree with TRBD2. The CDR3 has 16 amino acids. Trimming took 7 bases from V and 5 from J; bases not matched to a gene: 7. The germline CDR1 and CDR2 sequences are MNHNY and SVGAGI (reference sequence). CDR3 protein: CASTKGLAGTTGELFF. CDR3 bases: TGTGCCAGCACGAAGGGACTAGCGGGGACAACCGGGGAGCTGTTTTTT.

Only a few counts were recorded for this clonotype. The rearrangement links TRBV4-1 to TRBJ2-7, with D possibly being TRBD2 (6 bases). V was trimmed by 7 bases and J by 3 bases, leaving 19 bases between them. The CDR3 is 15 amino acids. CDR1 and CDR2 from the germline V gene are MGHRA and YSYEKL. This CDR3 is CASTPGPSEGYEQYF. The DNA of the CDR3 is TGCGCCAGCACGCCAGGGCCTAGCGAGGGCTACGAGCAGTACTTC.

The genes are TRBV7-3 and TRBJ2-1, with TRBD2 as a possible D gene (7 bases). Germline CDR1 and CDR2: SGHTA and FQGTGA. The CDR3 runs 15 residues. Trimming took 5 bases from V and 2 from J, leaving 13 bases between them. CDR3: CASSREGGPYNEQFF. CDR3 in DNA: TGTGCCAGCAGCCGAGAGGGGGGGCCCTACAATGAGCAGTTCTTC.

The sample holds a few counts of this clonotype. J is TRBJ2-2 and V is TRBV19; 8 bases map to TRBD1. V shed 5 bases, J shed 4 bases, and the junction held 6 bases outside the gene matches. This CDR3 has 15 amino acids. Germline V gene sequence: CDR1 LNHDA, CDR2 SQIVND (reference sequence). CDR3 sequence reads: CASSWRQGSTGELFF. The CDR3 DNA follows: TGTGCCAGTAGTTGGCGACAGGGGTCCACCGGGGAGCTGTTTTTT. The full variable domain, in which reference TRBV19 and TRBJ2-2 provide the parts outside the CDR3, is DGGITQSPKYLFRKEGQNVTLSCEQNLNHDAMYWYRQDPGQGLRLIYYSQIVNDFQKGDIAEGYSVSREKKESFPLTVTSAQKNPTAFYLCASSWRQGSTGELFFGEGSRLTVL.

The table lists this clonotype with a few counts. The rearrangement uses TRBV4-1 and TRBJ2-1; TRBD2 aligns across 7 bases. This CDR3 region has 14 residues. CDR1 and CDR2 from the germline V gene are MGHRA and YSYEKL. V dropped 1 base and J dropped 7; count of bases not matched to a gene: 4. In DNA, the CDR3 is TGCGCCAGCAGCCAAGTGCGGGGGAGGAATGAGCAGTTCTTC. This codes for CASSQVRGRNEQFF.

This chain joins TRBV6-2 or TRBV6-3 and TRBJ2-7, with D uncertain. Deletions cut 6 bases from V and 4 bases from J, with 10 bases between. The CDR3 consists of 12 residues. The germline V gene has CDR1 MNHEY and CDR2 SVGEGT. Written as DNA, the CDR3 is TGTGCCAGCAGCCCCCAAGCGTACGAGCAGTACTTC. Translating gives CASSPQAYEQYF.

The chain joins TRBV3-1 to TRBJ2-1, with TRBD2 identical over 12 bases. The CDR3 spans 16 residues. The V gene's germline CDR1 is LGHDT and CDR2 YNNKEL (reference sequence). The junction had 7 bases not matched to a gene; V was cut back by 5 bases and J by 5 bases. In DNA form, the CDR3 reads TGTGCCAGCAGCTCAGACCGACTAGCGGGAGACAATGAGCAGTTCTTC. It codes for CASSSDRLAGDNEQFF.